This T cell receptor (beta chain) was retrieved from a study of identical twins. Only healthy Caucasians were included as donors. This CDR3 contains 16 residues. V was pared by 4 bases and J by 1 base, with 16 bases between. Germline V gives CDR1 MNHEY, CDR2 SVGAGI. With template switching, a universal primer site was added, and the cDNA carried unique molecular identifiers. TCRdb ran MiXCR on the 5' RACE reads and lists one entry per CDR3 protein. The table shows about 240,000 distinct CDR3 sequences, with more than 9.5% occurring only once. Note on this clonotype: Its target is not known.

Findings and caveats of the study: Whereas memory repertoires showed no such difference, abundant cord blood beta clonotypes carried fewer insertions. Zero-insertion analyses might be partly confounded by invariant T cells like MAIT and iNKT.

This sample was shared with a second study, whose subject was yellow fever vaccine responses in identical twins.

The specimen was memory (CD45RO+) T cells sorted from blood. This TCR was sampled from a woman aged 18-29 years in good health. This sequence joins TRBV6-5 and TRBJ2-5; D perhaps matches TRBD2 (5 bases). The chain's CDR3 is CASSSPSRTVQETQYF. The CDR3 DNA sequence: TGTGCCAGCAGTTCCCCATCCCGGACTGTCCAAGAGACCCAGTACTTC.